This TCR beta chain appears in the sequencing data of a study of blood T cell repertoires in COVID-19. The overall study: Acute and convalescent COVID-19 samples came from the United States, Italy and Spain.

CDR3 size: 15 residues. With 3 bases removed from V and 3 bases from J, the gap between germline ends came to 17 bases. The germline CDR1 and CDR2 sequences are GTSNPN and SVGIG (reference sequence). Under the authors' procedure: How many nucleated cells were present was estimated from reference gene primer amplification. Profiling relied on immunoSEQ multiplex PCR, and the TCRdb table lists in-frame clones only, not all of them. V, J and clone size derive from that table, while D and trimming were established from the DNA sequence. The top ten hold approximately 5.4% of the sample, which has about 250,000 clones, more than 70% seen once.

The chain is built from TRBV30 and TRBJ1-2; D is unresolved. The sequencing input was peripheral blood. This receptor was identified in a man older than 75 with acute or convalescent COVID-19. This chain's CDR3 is CAWRAGSAGYYGYTF. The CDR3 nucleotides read TGTGCCTGGAGGGCGGGCTCCGCGGGGTACTATGGCTACACCTTC.